This T cell receptor beta chain was captured in a study of cytomegalovirus exposure and HLA in healthy donors. Study as a whole: The 120 or so validation repertoires were reported in a later analysis to have been generated on the same platform as the roughly 700 first-cohort repertoires.

With respect to this clone: Its antigen remains unknown.

Findings of the study overall: Investigators reported 164 TCR beta chains as tied to cytomegalovirus.

V dropped 6 bases and J dropped 1; count of bases not matched to a gene: 13. CDR3 length: 18 residues. CDR1 KGHSH and CDR2 LQKENI come from the germline V gene. Some clones are missing from TCRdb's copy, which holds only in-frame ones; the method was immunoSEQ multiplex PCR. The repertoire holds some 240,000 clones, with roughly 91% as singletons. Specimen: PBMCs. This sequence joins TRBV18 and TRBJ2-7; 12 bases line up with TRBD2. The TCR originated in a woman younger than 35 in good health and CMV-seropositive. CDR3 DNA: TGTGCCAGCTCGCGCGGACTAGCGGGAAACGGAGGGTCCTACGAGCAGTACTTC. Translating it yields CASSRGLAGNGGSYEQYF.